This TCR beta chain was retrieved from a study of shared clonotypes between healthy human individuals. V was clipped by 0 bases and J by 11 bases, with 16 bases between them. The germline gives CDR1 LGHNA, CDR2 YNFKEQ. This CDR3 region has 15 residues. Repertoires were generated with immunoSEQ multiplex PCR, while TCRdb's copy carries only in-frame clones and drops some. The sample comprises millions of clones, around nine tenths of which are singletons, and about 0.13% rests with the top ten. The TCR comes from a man between 18 and 29 years old in good health. The gene calls are TRBV4-2 and TRBJ1-4; D is possibly TRBD1 (6 bases). The specimen sequenced was naive CD4+ T cells sorted from blood. Stated subset: CD45RA+ positively selected. For the CDR3, the DNA is TGTGCCAGCAGCCAAGATGGGGAAGGGGGAGGGAAACTGTTTTTT. Translated, it gives CASSQDGEGGGKLFF.